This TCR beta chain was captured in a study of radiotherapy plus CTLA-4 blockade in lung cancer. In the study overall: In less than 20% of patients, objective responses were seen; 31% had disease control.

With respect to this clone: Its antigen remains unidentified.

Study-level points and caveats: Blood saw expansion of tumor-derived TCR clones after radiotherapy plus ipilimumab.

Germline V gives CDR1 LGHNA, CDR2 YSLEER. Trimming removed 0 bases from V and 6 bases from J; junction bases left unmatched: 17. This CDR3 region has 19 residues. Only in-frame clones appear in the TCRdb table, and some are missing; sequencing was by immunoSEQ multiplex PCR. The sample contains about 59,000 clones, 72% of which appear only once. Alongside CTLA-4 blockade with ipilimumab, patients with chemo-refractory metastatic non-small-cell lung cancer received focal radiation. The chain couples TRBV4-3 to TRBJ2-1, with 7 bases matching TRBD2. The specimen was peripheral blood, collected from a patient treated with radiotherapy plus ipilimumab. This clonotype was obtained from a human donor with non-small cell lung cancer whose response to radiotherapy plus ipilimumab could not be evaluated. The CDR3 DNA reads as TGCGCCAGCAGCCAAGACTTGGCGCCGGGCGGGGGTCTAAGCAATGAGCAGTTCTTC. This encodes CASSQDLAPGGGLSNEQFF.